The present entry profiles one T cell receptor (beta chain) with its context. Some clones are missing from TCRdb's copy, which holds only in-frame ones; the method was immunoSEQ multiplex PCR. The repertoire holds about 110,000 clones, with more than 75% as singletons. The data are from a study of blood T cell repertoires in COVID-19. The overall study: The United States, Italy and Spain provided the acute and convalescent COVID-19 samples. PBMCs, B-cell-depleted T cells, or T cells provided the cDNA or gDNA that made up the material.

The CDR3 runs to 12 residues. Trimming cost V 3 bases and J 12 bases; bases outside gene matches: 7. CDR1 and CDR2 (germline): LGHDT, YNNKEL (reference sequence). The TCR comes from a woman between 50 and 59 years old with acute or convalescent COVID-19. This chain connects TRBV3-1 (or the pseudogene TRBV3-2) to TRBJ1-2; 7 nucleotides match TRBD1. The sample was peripheral blood. CDR3 loop: CASSQTGMGHTF. In DNA, the CDR3 is TGTGCCAGCAGCCAGACAGGGATGGGGCACACCTTC.